Reported below is one TCR beta chain. The antigen is undetermined. TCRdb used MiXCR to reprocess the RT-PCR reads, holding one entry per CDR3 protein. The table records hundreds of thousands of distinct CDR3 sequences, over 25% of them present only once. These data belong to a study of response to subunit inactivated influenza vaccine. Study observations and caveats: Each seasonal influenza vaccination, the authors suggested, recruits few new T cells.

The V gene lost 4 bases and the J gene lost 4 bases, with 14 bases spanning the gap. This CDR3 contains 15 residues. Germline V CDR1 and CDR2: MDHEN, SYDVKM. The clonotype comes from a man aged 50 to 59 who received an inactivated influenza vaccine. V usage is TRBV28 and J usage is TRBJ1-5; the D is unclear. The source material was CD4+ T cells sorted from PBMCs, sampled more than 4 days after vaccination. The chain's CDR3 is CASSWSGRLNQPQHF. CDR3 nucleotides: TGTGCCAGCAGTTGGAGCGGCAGACTTAATCAGCCCCAGCATTTT.